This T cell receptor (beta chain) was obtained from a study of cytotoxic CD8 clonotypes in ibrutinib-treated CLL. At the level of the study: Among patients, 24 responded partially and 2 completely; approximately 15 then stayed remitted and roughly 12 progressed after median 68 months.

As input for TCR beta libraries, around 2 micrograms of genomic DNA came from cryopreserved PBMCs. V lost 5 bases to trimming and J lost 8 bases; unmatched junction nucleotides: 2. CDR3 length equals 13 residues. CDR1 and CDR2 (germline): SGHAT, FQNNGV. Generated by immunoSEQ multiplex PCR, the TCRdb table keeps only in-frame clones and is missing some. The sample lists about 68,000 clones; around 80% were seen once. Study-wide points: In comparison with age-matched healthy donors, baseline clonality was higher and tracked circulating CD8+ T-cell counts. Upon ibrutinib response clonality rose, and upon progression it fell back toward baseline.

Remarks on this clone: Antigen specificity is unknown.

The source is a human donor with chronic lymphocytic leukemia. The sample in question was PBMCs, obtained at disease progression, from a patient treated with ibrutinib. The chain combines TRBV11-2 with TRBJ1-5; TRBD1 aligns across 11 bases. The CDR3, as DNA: TGTGCCAGCAGCCGGGACAGGGGGGAGCCCCAGCATTTT. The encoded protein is CASSRDRGEPQHF.